These 21 T cell receptor beta chains were all obtained from the same sample, sequenced in a study of T cell changes during pregnancy in multiple sclerosis. This table comes from immunoSEQ multiplex PCR, and its TCRdb copy is limited to in-frame clones, with some not included. This sample yields some 52,000 clones, of which 85% to 95% are seen a single time; 0.74% belongs to the top ten. The specimen comprised CD4+ T cells from peripheral blood mononuclear cells, sampled in the third trimester of pregnancy. Receptor source: a female donor with multiple sclerosis, enrolled in a pregnancy study.

The chain recombines TRBV18 with TRBJ2-2; a possible D gene is TRBD1 (5 bases). The CDR3 loop spans 13 amino acids. V was clipped by 2 bases and J by 7 bases, with 8 bases between them. Germline assignment: CDR1 KGHSH and CDR2 LQKENI. The DNA for the CDR3 is TGTGCCAGCTCACCAGGGGCGCGCGGGGAGCTGTTTTTT. It specifies CASSPGARGELFF.

J is TRBJ1-1 and V is TRBV25-1, with TRBD1 as a possible D gene (6 bases). Trimming took 9 bases from V and 6 from J, leaving 17 bases between them. CDR1 is MGHDK and CDR2 is SYGVNS in the germline V gene. This CDR3 has 13 amino acids. The CDR3 nucleotides read TGTGCCAGTACCGGCGTCAGGGGTTCTGAAGCTTTCTTT. The encoded protein is CASTGVRGSEAFF.

V gene TRBV10-3 combines with J gene TRBJ1-2; D uncertain. This CDR3 spans 16 amino acids. V was pared by 0 bases and J by 3 bases, with 14 bases between. Germline assignment: CDR1 ENHRY and CDR2 SYGVKD. The CDR3 loop reads CAISESWGGGDYGYTF. DNA of the CDR3: TGTGCCATCAGTGAGTCGTGGGGAGGAGGCGACTATGGCTACACCTTC.

This chain links TRBV29-1 with TRBJ1-1, with D uncertain. The V gene's germline CDR1 is SQVTM and CDR2 ANQGSEA. There are 15 residues in the CDR3. The V and J ends lost 8 bases and 0 bases respectively, with 19 bases between them. The CDR3 loop is CSMSRGSGMNTEAFF. The DNA for the CDR3 is TGCAGCATGTCCCGGGGTTCCGGGATGAACACTGAAGCTTTCTTT.

This chain uses TRBV5-1 with TRBJ2-7, with TRBD1 matching 7 bases. The germline V gene has CDR1 SGHRS and CDR2 YFSETQ. Trimming removed 3 bases from V and 3 bases from J; junction bases left unmatched: 0. CDR3 length: 12 amino acids. CDR3 DNA: TGCGCCAGCAGCTCAGGGGGCTACGAGCAGTACTTC. This codes for CASSSGGYEQYF. Full variable domain (remainder filled in from reference TRBV5-1 and TRBJ2-7): KAGVTQTPRYLIKTRGQQVTLSCSPISGHRSVSWYQQTPGQGLQFLFEYFSETQRNKGNFPGRFSGRQFSNSRSEMNVSTLELGDSALYLCASSSGGYEQYFGPGTRLTVT.

This clone was detected only once. The chain has TRBV4-3 and TRBJ2-7, with TRBD1 matching over 7 bases. Germline V lookup: CDR1 LGHNA, CDR2 YSLEER. This CDR3 comprises 15 residues. Losses at the gene ends were 4 bases for V and 5 bases for J; bases not matched to a gene: 11. The CDR3 loop reads CASSLNYRDSHEQYF. The CDR3 DNA follows: TGCGCCAGCAGCCTCAATTACCGGGACAGCCACGAGCAGTACTTC.

In this sample, this clone turned up once. The chain uses TRBV4-3 and TRBJ2-3, with 12 nucleotides matching TRBD2. After removal of 1 base from V and 2 bases from J, the junction contained 7 bases not matched to a gene. Germline-derived CDR1 and CDR2 are LGHNA and YSLEER. This CDR3 has 18 residues. The CDR3 nucleotides are TGCGCCAGCAGCCAAGGGGGGCTAGCGGGGGGGTTCACAGATACGCAGTATTTT. Amino acids: CASSQGGLAGGFTDTQYF.

The gene calls are TRBV10-1 and TRBJ2-1; 12 bases line up with TRBD2. Germline CDR1 and CDR2: WNHNN and SYGVQD (reference sequence). V lost 6 bases to trimming and J lost 5 bases; unmatched junction nucleotides: 5. The CDR3 contains 15 residues. CDR3 sequence reads: CASSRLAGGNNEQFF. The CDR3 nucleotides read TGCGCCAGCAGCCGTCTAGCGGGGGGGAACAATGAGCAGTTCTTC.

The chain couples TRBV9 to TRBJ2-6; perhaps TRBD1 as D (6 bases). Trimming left V 4 bases short and J 2 bases short, with 19 bases between. Germline V gene lookup returns CDR1 SGDLS and CDR2 YYNGEE. This CDR3 is 18 amino acids long. CDR3: CASSKLSGAATGANVLTF. CDR3 nucleotide sequence: TGTGCCAGCAGCAAACTATCAGGGGCCGCTACTGGGGCCAACGTCCTGACTTTC.

The rearrangement links TRBV18 to TRBJ1-5; D possibly corresponds to TRBD1 (5 bases). Germline CDR1 and CDR2: KGHSH and LQKENI. The CDR3 covers 15 residues. Trimming pared 6 bases from V and 2 bases from J, leaving 14 bases between. The CDR3 is CASSQGEGGNQPQHF. In DNA, the CDR3 is TGTGCCAGCTCGCAAGGGGAGGGTGGCAATCAGCCCCAGCATTTT.

The chain carries TRBV18 and TRBJ1-2; unclear D gene. This CDR3 spans 13 amino acids. From germline, CDR1 is KGHSH and CDR2 LQKENI. V was cut by 2 bases and J by 2 bases, with 6 bases left in between. CDR3 residues: CASSPKENYGYTF. Written as DNA, the CDR3 is TGTGCCAGCTCACCAAAAGAGAACTATGGCTACACCTTC.

The chain uses TRBV29-1 and TRBJ2-4; D is unclear. This CDR3 is 11 amino acids long. The V gene lost 0 bases and the J gene lost 9 bases, with 6 bases spanning the gap. CDR1 and CDR2 (germline): SQVTM, ANQGSEA. CDR3 nucleotide sequence: TGCAGCGTTGAAGATCGTCTCATTCAGTACTTC. Its protein product is CSVEDRLIQYF. Supplemented by reference TRBV29-1 and TRBJ2-4, the full variable domain reads SAVISQKPSRDICQRGTSLTIQCQVDSQVTMMFWYRQQPGQSLTLIATANQGSEATYESGFVIDKFPISRPNLTFSTLTVSNMSPEDSSIYLCSVEDRLIQYFGAGTRLSVL.

The V call is TRBV19, the J call TRBJ1-4; D may be TRBD1 (6 bases). The V end was cut by 6 bases, the J end by 6 bases, with 17 bases between. The CDR3 contains 15 residues. The V gene's germline CDR1 is LNHDA and CDR2 SQIVND (reference sequence). CDR3 DNA: TGTGCCAGTAGCCCCTTAGACAGGCCGCATGAAAAACTGTTTTTT. Protein product: CASSPLDRPHEKLFF. Full variable domain (outside the CDR3, taken from reference TRBV19 and TRBJ1-4): DGGITQSPKYLFRKEGQNVTLSCEQNLNHDAMYWYRQDPGQGLRLIYYSQIVNDFQKGDIAEGYSVSREKKESFPLTVTSAQKNPTAFYLCASSPLDRPHEKLFFGSGTQLSVL.

This clone was detected once. The chain recombines TRBV7-2 with TRBJ1-1; D ambiguous. This CDR3 comprises 15 residues. Germline V gene data show CDR1 as SGHTA and CDR2 as FQGNSA. Trimming shortened V by 1 base and J by 3 bases, and 12 bases separated the two germline ends. CDR3: CASSLVSSRDTEAFF. In DNA, the CDR3 is TGTGCCAGCAGCTTAGTTAGCTCGCGTGACACTGAAGCTTTCTTT. Combining the CDR3 with reference TRBV7-2 and TRBJ1-1 gives the whole variable domain GAGVSQSPSNKVTEKGKDVELRCDPISGHTALYWYRQSLGQGLEFLIYFQGNSAPDKSGLPSDRFSAERTGGSVSTLTIQRTQQEDSAVYLCASSLVSSRDTEAFFGQGTRLTVV.

The chain has TRBV7-2 and TRBJ1-1; possibly TRBD1 for D (6 bases). The V gene's germline CDR1 is SGHTA and CDR2 FQGNSA. This CDR3 contains 13 residues. V was shortened by 4 bases and J by 5 bases, with 11 bases between the two germline ends. The chain's CDR3 is CASSYGTFTEAFF. CDR3 DNA sequence: TGTGCCAGCAGCTACGGGACATTTACTGAAGCTTTCTTT. The whole variable domain, remainder taken from reference TRBV7-2 and TRBJ1-1, is GAGVSQSPSNKVTEKGKDVELRCDPISGHTALYWYRQSLGQGLEFLIYFQGNSAPDKSGLPSDRFSAERTGGSVSTLTIQRTQQEDSAVYLCASSYGTFTEAFFGQGTRLTVV.

J is TRBJ2-4 and V is TRBV4-3; perhaps TRBD1 as D (5 bases). V was pared by 0 bases and J by 2 bases, with 14 bases between. Germline lookup yields CDR1 LGHNA and CDR2 YSLEER. This CDR3 is built from 17 residues. The CDR3 here is CASSQDPPGSTKNIQYF. In DNA, the CDR3 is TGCGCCAGCAGCCAAGATCCGCCAGGGTCGACCAAAAACATTCAGTACTTC.

J is TRBJ1-1 and V is TRBV27, with D possibly matching TRBD1 (5 bases). Trimming removed 3 bases from V and 1 base from J, with 9 bases in between. CDR3 length: 14 amino acids. Germline V gene lookup returns CDR1 MNHEY and CDR2 SMNVEV (reference sequence). In DNA form, the CDR3 reads TGTGCCAGCAGTTTTGGCAGGGCGAACACTGAAGCTTTCTTT. Residues: CASSFGRANTEAFF.

The chain employs TRBV5-1 and TRBJ1-1, with D possibly being TRBD1 (5 bases). Germline CDR1 reads SGHRS; CDR2 reads YFSETQ. The CDR3 is 15 amino acids. V gave up 1 base and J gave up 0 bases, with 10 bases separating them. The CDR3 DNA is TGCGCCAGCAGCTTGACCTCCAGGGTGAACACTGAAGCTTTCTTT. This sequence encodes CASSLTSRVNTEAFF.

The DNA of the CDR3 is TGTGCCAGCAGCAACCGGGACAGGGGAGGCGGGGAGCTGTTTTTT. It yields the protein CASSNRDRGGGELFF. The chain is built from TRBV11-2 and TRBJ2-2; 10 bases are a match to TRBD1. CDR1 and CDR2 (germline): SGHAT, FQNNGV. With 5 bases clipped from V and 7 bases from J, the junction kept 7 bases outside the gene matches. This CDR3 contains 15 residues. Looking up the rest from reference TRBV11-2 and TRBJ2-2 gives the full variable domain: EAGVAQSPRYKIIEKRQSVAFWCNPISGHATLYWYQQILGQGPKLLIQFQNNGVVDDSQLPKDRFSAERLKGVDSTLKIQPAKLEDSAVYLCASSNRDRGGGELFFGEGSRLTVL.

The chain links TRBV18 to TRBJ2-1; 7 bases match TRBD2. The CDR3 has 14 amino acids. Looked up from germline, CDR1 is KGHSH and CDR2 is LQKENI. V shed 6 bases and J 7 bases; nucleotides not matched to a gene: 9. CDR3 region: CASSPAGGWNEQFF. CDR3 bases: TGTGCCAGCTCCCCGGCCGGGGGGTGGAATGAGCAGTTCTTC.

A word on this clone: Mismatch with germline at one junction end may stem from a read error. The CDR3 spells CSAEEGGDTGNQPQHF. The CDR3 nucleotides read TGCAGCGCTGAAGAGGGGGGGGACACAGGCAATCAGCCCCAGCATTTT. V and J are TRBV29-1 and TRBJ1-5; tentatively, D is TRBD1 (6 bases). The germline V gene has CDR1 SQVTM and CDR2 ANQGSEA. CDR3 length: 16 residues.